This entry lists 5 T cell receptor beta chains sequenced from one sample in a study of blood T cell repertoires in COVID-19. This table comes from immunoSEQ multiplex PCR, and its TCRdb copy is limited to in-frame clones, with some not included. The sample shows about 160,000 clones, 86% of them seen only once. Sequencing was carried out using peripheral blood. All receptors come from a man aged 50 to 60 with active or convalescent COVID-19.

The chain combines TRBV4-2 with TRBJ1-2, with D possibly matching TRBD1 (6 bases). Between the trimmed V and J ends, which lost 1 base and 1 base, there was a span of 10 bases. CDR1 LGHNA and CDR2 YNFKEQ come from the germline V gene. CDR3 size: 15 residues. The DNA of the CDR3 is TGTGCCAGCAGCCAAGGAAACAGGGTTAACTATGGCTACACCTTC. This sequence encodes CASSQGNRVNYGYTF.

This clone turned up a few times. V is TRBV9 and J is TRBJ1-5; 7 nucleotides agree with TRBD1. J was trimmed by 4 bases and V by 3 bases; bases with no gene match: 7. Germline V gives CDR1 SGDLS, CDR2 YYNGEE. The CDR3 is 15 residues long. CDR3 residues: CASSETGDRNQPQHF. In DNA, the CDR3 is TGTGCCAGCAGCGAAACAGGGGATAGGAATCAGCCCCAGCATTTT. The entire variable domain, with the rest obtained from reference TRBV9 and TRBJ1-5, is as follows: DSGVTQTPKHLITATGQRVTLRCSPRSGDLSVYWYQQSLDQGLQFLIQYYNGEERAKGNILERFSAQQFPDLHSELNLSSLELGDSALYFCASSETGDRNQPQHFGDGTRLSIL.

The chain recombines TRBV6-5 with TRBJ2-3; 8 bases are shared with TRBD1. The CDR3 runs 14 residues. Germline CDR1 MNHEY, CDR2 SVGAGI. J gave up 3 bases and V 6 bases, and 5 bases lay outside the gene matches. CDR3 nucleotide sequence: TGTGCCAGCAGGCAGGGGGCTGTTACAGATACGCAGTATTTT. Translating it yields CASRQGAVTDTQYF.

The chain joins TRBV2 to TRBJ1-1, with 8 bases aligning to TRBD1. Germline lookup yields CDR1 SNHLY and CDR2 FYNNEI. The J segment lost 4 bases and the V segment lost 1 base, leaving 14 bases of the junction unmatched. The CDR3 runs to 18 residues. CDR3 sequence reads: CASSEGGGLETGVTEAFF. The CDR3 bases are TGTGCCAGCAGTGAAGGGGGTGGTTTAGAGACAGGGGTCACTGAAGCTTTCTTT.

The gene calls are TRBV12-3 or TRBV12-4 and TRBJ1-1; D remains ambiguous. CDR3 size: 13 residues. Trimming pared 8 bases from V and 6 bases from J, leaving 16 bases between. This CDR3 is CASLRGGGAEAFF. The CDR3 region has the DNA TGTGCCAGCCTACGAGGCGGCGGGGCTGAAGCTTTCTTT.